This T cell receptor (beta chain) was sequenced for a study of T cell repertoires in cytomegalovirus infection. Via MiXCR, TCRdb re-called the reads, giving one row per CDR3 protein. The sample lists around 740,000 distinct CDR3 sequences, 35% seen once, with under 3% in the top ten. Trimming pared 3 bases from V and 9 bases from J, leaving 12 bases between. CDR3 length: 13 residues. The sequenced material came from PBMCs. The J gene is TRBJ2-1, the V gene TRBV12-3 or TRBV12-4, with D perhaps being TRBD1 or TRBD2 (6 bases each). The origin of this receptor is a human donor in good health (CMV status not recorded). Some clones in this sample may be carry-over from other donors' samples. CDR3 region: CASSLNEGGEQFF. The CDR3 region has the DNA TGTGCCAGCAGTTTGAACGAGGGGGGTGAGCAGTTCTTC.